This TCR beta chain was profiled in a study of naive and memory T cell subsets. The study's findings and limits: Between naive and memory subsets, TCR abundance power law exponents differed. Naive repertoires, especially CD8, held a few larger clonotypes, possibly memory cells re-expressing CD45RA. In naive cells, over 95% of TCR sequences were seen only once.

The beta constant-region primer was an equimolar mix of two oligonucleotides covering TRBC1 and TRBC2. Four rounds of PCR amplified the ligated cDNA using nested alpha and beta constant-region primers plus SP2. The cDNA 3' end received a ligated single-stranded oligonucleotide carrying the SP2 primer and a 12-nucleotide UMI. TCRdb called the UMI-ligation and nested PCR reads again in MiXCR, with one record for every CDR3 protein. This table holds about 99,000 distinct CDR3 sequences, approximately 15% found once. Cells stained for CD3, CD4, CD8, CD45RA, CD27 and viability were sorted into four CD45RA/CD27 subsets. The length of the CDR3 is 14 residues. Germline CDR1 DFQATT, CDR2 SNEGSKA (reference sequence). The germline V and J ends were trimmed by 0 bases and 4 bases, with 10 bases remaining between them. This clonotype was detected many times. Its target is not known.

The source is a human donor in good health. The chain combines TRBV20-1 with TRBJ1-5, with a possible D match to TRBD1 (5 bases). Sequenced sample: naive CD8+ T cells from blood. CDR3: CSARDGAGNQPQHF. The CDR3 DNA reads TGCAGTGCTAGAGATGGGGCAGGGAATCAGCCCCAGCATTTT.